The 30 T cell receptor beta chains in this list originate from one sample, sequenced in a study of T cells in Graves' hyperthyroidism and ophthalmopathy. The TCR beta CDR3 regions underwent amplification using RNA transcripts as the source. Primed by the HTBI set, a first-round RT-PCR was run on the TCR CDR3. Via MiXCR, TCRdb re-called the multiplex PCR reads, giving one row per CDR3 protein. The sample includes about 380,000 distinct CDR3 sequences, 15% to 20% of them seen just once. The material sequenced was blood. Receptors were obtained from a man younger than 30 with Graves' ophthalmopathy.

J is TRBJ1-1 and V is TRBV7-6; D is unresolved. The CDR3 runs to 13 residues. Trimming removed 5 bases at V and 12 bases at J, with 19 bases between. The germline CDR1 and CDR2 sequences are SGHVS and FNYEAQ. CDR3 in amino acids: CASSPDPQQQPFF. CDR3 nucleotides: TGTGCCAGCAGCCCCGACCCCCAACAGCAACCTTTCTTT.

This clonotype was detected ten times or more. The J gene is TRBJ2-5, the V gene TRBV18; D is unresolved. The CDR3 spans 14 residues. The V gene lost 1 base and the J gene lost 4 bases, with 10 bases spanning the gap. CDR1 is KGHSH and CDR2 is LQKENI in the germline V gene. CDR3 protein: CASSPQNSVETQYF. CDR3 coding DNA: TGTGCCAGCTCACCACAAAACAGCGTAGAGACCCAGTACTTC. Based on the CDR3 plus reference TRBV18 and TRBJ2-5, the full variable domain is NAGVMQNPRHLVRRRGQEARLRCSPMKGHSHVYWYRQLPEEGLKFMVYLQKENIIDESGMPKERFSAEFPKEGPSILRIQQVVRGDSAAYFCASSPQNSVETQYFGPGTRLLVL.

The sample holds a few counts of this clonotype. The chain couples TRBV19 to TRBJ1-1; tentative D call: TRBD1 (6 bases). Trimming removed 1 base at V and 11 bases at J, with 20 bases between. This CDR3 spans 15 amino acids. Germline CDR1 reads LNHDA; CDR2 reads SQIVND (reference sequence). DNA for the CDR3: TGTGCCAGTAGTATAGGCACAACAGGGACCACTCGGGCTTTCTTT. Translated, it gives CASSIGTTGTTRAFF.

The V and J genes are TRBV4-1 and TRBJ1-5; no reliable D call. The V end was cut by 0 bases, the J end by 0 bases, with 6 bases between. Germline CDR1 is MGHRA and CDR2 is YSYEKL. This CDR3 is 15 amino acids long. The chain's CDR3 is CASSQEPYSNQPQHF. The CDR3 region has the DNA TGCGCCAGCAGCCAAGAGCCCTATAGCAATCAGCCCCAGCATTTT.

The chain carries TRBV10-1 and TRBJ2-1; 7 positions agree with TRBD1. The CDR3 totals 14 residues. V gave up 5 bases and J gave up 3 bases; unmatched junction bases: 4. Looked up from germline, CDR1 is WNHNN and CDR2 is SYGVQD (reference sequence). The CDR3 bases are TGCGCCAGCAGTTTAACAGGGGACTACAATGAGCAGTTCTTC. Amino acids: CASSLTGDYNEQFF.

This clonotype has a count of ten or more. The J gene is TRBJ2-3, the V gene TRBV20-1, with TRBD2 identical over 8 bases. Germline assignment: CDR1 DFQATT and CDR2 SNEGSKA (reference sequence). The CDR3 is 15 residues long. V lost 0 bases and J lost 8; bases outside the gene matches: 10. For the CDR3, the DNA is TGCAGTGCTAGAGATCCCCTAGCGGGTCAGGCTACGCAGTATTTT. It yields the protein CSARDPLAGQATQYF.

In this sample, this clonotype turned up many times. V usage is TRBV3-1 and J usage is TRBJ1-6; D ambiguous. Germline V gene lookup returns CDR1 LGHDT and CDR2 YNNKEL (reference sequence). Trimming took off 1 base at V and 6 bases at J, with 10 bases between the two ends. This CDR3 region has 15 residues. CDR3 residues: CASSQVWLPNSPLHF. For the CDR3, the DNA is TGTGCCAGCAGCCAAGTGTGGCTGCCTAATTCACCCCTCCACTTT.

This clonotype was picked up a small number of times. The chain has TRBV24-1 and TRBJ1-1; D is uncertain. The CDR3 totals 11 residues. Germline CDR1 is KGHDR and CDR2 is SFDVKD. Deletions cut 8 bases from V and 5 bases from J, with 8 bases between. The CDR3 coding sequence is TGTGCCACCATGGGTGAAACTGAAGCTTTCTTT. Translating gives CATMGETEAFF.

This clonotype was recorded a few times. The chain combines TRBV10-3 with TRBJ1-2; D not certain. Germline CDR1 ENHRY, CDR2 SYGVKD. V was pared by 7 bases and J by 2 bases, with 14 bases between. The CDR3 runs 14 residues. The CDR3 region has the DNA TGTGCCATCAATTCGGCACTCGCCAACTATGGCTACACCTTC. Translation: CAINSALANYGYTF.

This clonotype was counted only a few times. The J gene is TRBJ2-2, the V gene TRBV9; D possibly corresponds to TRBD1 (5 bases). The germline V gene encodes CDR1 SGDLS and CDR2 YYNGEE. This CDR3 spans 16 amino acids. V lost 3 bases to trimming and J lost 5 bases, with 17 bases between them. The CDR3 sequence: CASSGPMWGATGELFF. In nucleotides, the CDR3 is TGTGCCAGCAGCGGACCGATGTGGGGCGCGACCGGGGAGCTGTTTTTT.

This clonotype appeared a few times. The rearrangement joins TRBV28 to TRBJ2-5; D perhaps matches TRBD2 (6 bases). The CDR3 runs 13 residues. The germline V and J ends were trimmed by 7 bases and 5 bases, with 14 bases remaining between them. The V gene's germline CDR1 is MDHEN and CDR2 SYDVKM. The CDR3 here is CASTLGGVETQYF. The CDR3 DNA reads as TGTGCCAGCACCCTGGGGGGTGTGGAGACCCAGTACTTC.

This clonotype has only a few counts. The chain joins TRBV18 to TRBJ1-1, with a possible D match to TRBD1 (5 bases). The germline V gene encodes CDR1 KGHSH and CDR2 LQKENI. V shed 0 bases and J shed 8 bases, with 19 bases lying between them. The CDR3 spans 16 residues. The CDR3 DNA sequence: TGTGCCAGCTCACCACCCGGGACGTTCGGTACGGTGGAAGCTTTCTTT. This sequence encodes CASSPPGTFGTVEAFF. Together with reference TRBV18 and TRBJ1-1, the CDR3 gives the full variable domain: NAGVMQNPRHLVRRRGQEARLRCSPMKGHSHVYWYRQLPEEGLKFMVYLQKENIIDESGMPKERFSAEFPKEGPSILRIQQVVRGDSAAYFCASSPPGTFGTVEAFFGQGTRLTVV.

This clonotype was detected ten times or more. The chain is built from TRBV10-3 and TRBJ1-1; D uncertain. Looked up from germline, CDR1 is ENHRY and CDR2 is SYGVKD. The CDR3 sequence is 13 residues long. V was trimmed by 4 bases and J by 2 bases, leaving 8 bases between them. CDR3 amino acids: CAISGDGNTEAFF. CDR3 bases: TGTGCCATCAGTGGCGACGGAAACACTGAAGCTTTCTTT.

In the case of this clonotype: This may come from a read error, since a much larger clone is one base off. V and J are TRBV7-9 and TRBJ2-5; TRBD2 is a possible D gene (5 bases). Trimming shortened V by 5 bases and J by 7 bases, and 17 bases separated the two germline ends. This CDR3 is 14 amino acids long. CDR1 and CDR2 from the germline V gene are SEHNR and FQNEAQ (reference sequence). As DNA, the CDR3 is TGTGCCAGCAGCCTACAGTCGGGGTTTGGGACCCAGTACTTC. Its protein product is CASSLQSGFGTQYF. The full variable domain, in which reference TRBV7-9 and TRBJ2-5 provide the parts outside the CDR3, is DTGVSQNPRHKITKRGQNVTFRCDPISEHNRLYWYRQTLGQGPEFLTYFQNEAQLEKSRLLSDRFSAERPKGSFSTLEIQRTEQGDSAMYLCASSLQSGFGTQYFGPGTRLLVL.

This clonotype came up many times. The chain recombines TRBV20-1 with TRBJ1-5, with D unresolved. This CDR3 is 14 amino acids long. Germline values: CDR1 DFQATT, CDR2 SNEGSKA (reference sequence). The germline V and J ends were trimmed by 6 bases and 0 bases, with 12 bases remaining between them. CDR3 DNA: TGCAGTGCACCAACAGAGACTAGCAATCAGCCCCAGCATTTT. Translation gives CSAPTETSNQPQHF.

The V gene is TRBV5-8, the J gene TRBJ1-5; D ambiguous. This CDR3 has 14 amino acids. CDR1 SGHTS and CDR2 YDEGEE come from the germline V gene. The V end lost 7 bases, the J end lost 3 bases, and 14 bases lay between the germline ends. The CDR3 region is CASSRRGFNQPQHF. The CDR3 nucleotides are TGTGCCAGCTCTCGTCGGGGTTTCAATCAGCCCCAGCATTTT.

This clonotype was seen more than once but under ten times. This chain uses TRBV28 with TRBJ2-7, with 11 bases that match TRBD2. Trimming removed 2 bases from V and 0 bases from J; junction bases left unmatched: 6. CDR3 size: 17 residues. Germline V gene sequence: CDR1 MDHEN, CDR2 SYDVKM. This CDR3 reads CASSLPLAGGSSYEQYF. CDR3 in DNA: TGTGCCAGCAGTTTACCCTTAGCGGGGGGGAGCTCCTACGAGCAGTACTTC. The whole variable domain, remainder taken from reference TRBV28 and TRBJ2-7, is DVKVTQSSRYLVKRTGEKVFLECVQDMDHENMFWYRQDPGLGLRLIYFSYDVKMKEKGDIPEGYSVSREKKERFSLILESASTNQTSMYLCASSLPLAGGSSYEQYFGPGTRLTVT.

This clonotype was seen a single time. The rearrangement uses TRBV9 and TRBJ1-1; no definite D call. CDR3 length equals 12 residues. Germline-derived CDR1 and CDR2 are SGDLS and YYNGEE. The V end was cut by 7 bases, the J end by 12 bases, with 19 bases between. CDR3 sequence (DNA): TGTGCCAGCGGAGGCTCGACGGCGGGCCCTTTCTTT. This encodes CASGGSTAGPFF.

This clonotype was counted a few times. The J gene is TRBJ2-7, the V gene TRBV5-4; D tentatively reads TRBD1 or TRBD2 (6 bases each). Germline CDR1 and CDR2: SGHNT and YYREEE (reference sequence). The CDR3 extends over 16 amino acids. V lost 0 bases and J lost 8, with 21 bases in between. Here the CDR3 reads CASSLGGDTTPRQQYF. The CDR3 region has the DNA TGTGCCAGCAGCTTGGGCGGGGACACCACACCTCGGCAGCAGTACTTC.

This sequence joins TRBV7-9 and TRBJ1-5; TRBD1 might be the D (5 bases). The length of the CDR3 is 12 residues. The V end lost 6 bases, the J end lost 10 bases, and 13 bases lay between the germline ends. The germline gives CDR1 SEHNR, CDR2 FQNEAQ (reference sequence). In nucleotides, the CDR3 is TGTGCCAGCAGTTCCCCGGACAAACCCCAGCATTTT. Translation: CASSSPDKPQHF.

This clonotype was counted at least ten times. This chain joins TRBV2 and TRBJ2-4, with D possibly TRBD1 on 5 matching bases. Deletions cut 10 bases from V and 1 base from J, with 14 bases between. Looked up from germline, CDR1 is SNHLY and CDR2 is FYNNEI. CDR3 size: 14 residues. This chain's CDR3 is CATATVRAKNIQYF. CDR3 nucleotide sequence: TGTGCCACCGCGACAGTCCGTGCCAAAAACATTCAGTACTTC.

This clonotype was counted only a few times. The V call is TRBV20-1, the J call TRBJ2-5; D is unclear. Between the trimmed V and J ends, which lost 3 bases and 7 bases, there was a span of 15 bases. Germline CDR1 DFQATT, CDR2 SNEGSKA (reference sequence). This CDR3 has 13 residues. The DNA of the CDR3 is TGCAGTGCTAGTAGTGTACAACAGTCGACCCAGTACTTC. It is translated as CSASSVQQSTQYF.

Concerning this clonotype: A much larger clone lies one base from this, so it may be a read error. CDR3 sequence: CSVERRLDTEAFF. The CDR3 DNA reads as TGCAGCGTTGAACGACGGCTGGACACTGAAGCTTTCTTT. The chain combines TRBV29-1 with TRBJ1-1, with D uncertain. The CDR3 has 13 residues. V was pared by 2 bases and J by 3 bases, with 10 bases between. The V gene's germline CDR1 is SQVTM and CDR2 ANQGSEA.

V and J are TRBV6-9 and TRBJ2-7; no clear D. The CDR3 runs to 15 residues. Per germline, CDR1 MNHGY and CDR2 SVAAGI. V was trimmed by 4 bases and J by 3 bases, leaving 16 bases between them. The CDR3 reads CASSSGSRKVYEQYF. CDR3 DNA: TGTGCCAGCAGTTCCGGGTCAAGAAAGGTCTACGAGCAGTACTTC.

The table lists this clonotype with many counts. This sequence joins TRBV11-2 and TRBJ2-7, with 7 bases identical to TRBD1. The CDR3 is 15 residues long. V was pared by 5 bases and J by 0 bases, with 7 bases of the junction left unmatched. CDR1 and CDR2 from the germline V gene are SGHAT and FQNNGV. CDR3 sequence (DNA): TGTGCCAGCAGCCAGATAGGGGACAGCTCCTACGAGCAGTACTTC. Its translation: CASSQIGDSSYEQYF.

This rearrangement joins TRBV28 to TRBJ2-1, with D maybe TRBD1 (6 bases). This CDR3 contains 14 residues. Germline CDR1 and CDR2: MDHEN and SYDVKM. The germline V and J ends were trimmed by 4 bases and 4 bases, with 11 bases remaining between them. CDR3 amino acids: CASSSRGQYNEQFF. In DNA form, the CDR3 reads TGTGCCAGCAGTTCCAGAGGACAGTACAATGAGCAGTTCTTC.

This chain uses TRBV29-1 with TRBJ2-3; D uncertain. Germline V gives CDR1 SQVTM, CDR2 ANQGSEA. The CDR3 runs to 13 residues. V was clipped by 7 bases and J by 2 bases, with 13 bases between them. CDR3 sequence: CSAVSRVTDTQYF. The DNA for the CDR3 is TGCAGCGCCGTTTCAAGGGTCACAGATACGCAGTATTTT.

The chain is built from TRBV4-2 and TRBJ1-1; TRBD1 agrees at 10 bases. Germline trimming cut 1 base from V and 1 base from J; bases unmatched to any gene: 3. The length of the CDR3 is 16 residues. CDR1 is LGHNA, CDR2 YNFKEQ, per germline. The CDR3 region is CASSQAWDRGNTEAFF. CDR3 nucleotide sequence: TGTGCCAGCAGCCAAGCTTGGGACAGGGGGAACACTGAAGCTTTCTTT.

The chain couples TRBV7-3 to TRBJ1-2; 12 bases align to TRBD1. The CDR3 is made up of 13 amino acids. Germline assignment: CDR1 SGHTA and CDR2 FQGTGA. The J segment lost 8 bases and the V segment lost 5 bases, leaving 3 bases of the junction unmatched. Written as DNA, the CDR3 is TGTGCCAGCAGCGGGGACAGGGGGCAAGGCTACACCTTC. As protein: CASSGDRGQGYTF.

Only a few counts were recorded for this clonotype. The chain couples TRBV10-3 to TRBJ1-1, with 10 bases matching TRBD1. V lost 4 bases, J lost 1 base, and 12 bases stayed unmatched. The CDR3 totals 18 residues. Per the germline V gene, CDR1 is ENHRY and CDR2 is SYGVKD. CDR3 region: CAISGPRTGGDWNTEAFF. As DNA, the CDR3 is TGTGCCATCAGTGGCCCAAGGACAGGGGGGGATTGGAACACTGAAGCTTTCTTT.